The 26 T cell receptor beta chains below were found in one sample sequenced in a study of T cell responses to AZD1222 COVID-19 vaccine. Sequencing was performed with immunoSEQ multiplex PCR; in TCRdb, only in-frame clones are kept and a portion is missing. The sample has approximately 110,000 clones, roughly 87% seen once. The sample here was peripheral blood, taken on day 0 of AZD1222 vaccination. Receptor source: an adult in good health.

This chain joins TRBV19 and TRBJ2-7, with TRBD1 matching 8 bases. Germline lookup yields CDR1 LNHDA and CDR2 SQIVND (reference sequence). The CDR3 has 17 residues. J lost 7 bases, V lost 4 bases, and 18 bases had no gene match. The chain's CDR3 is CASSTDRGPSFMDEQYF. The DNA of the CDR3 is TGTGCCAGTAGTACCGACAGGGGCCCTTCGTTTATGGATGAGCAGTACTTC.

This clone appeared a single time. The chain employs TRBV4-3 and TRBJ1-1; 8 bases match TRBD1. J lost 8 bases, V lost 2 bases, and 1 base had no gene match. The germline CDR1 and CDR2 sequences are LGHNA and YSLEER. CDR3 length: 12 amino acids. The CDR3 protein is CASSQRTGEAFF. CDR3 nucleotides: TGCGCCAGCAGCCAACGGACAGGGGAAGCTTTCTTT.

The V and J genes are TRBV5-1 and TRBJ2-1, with D tentatively TRBD1 or TRBD2 (6 bases each). Germline values: CDR1 SGHRS, CDR2 YFSETQ. With 4 bases removed from V and 5 bases from J, the gap between germline ends came to 16 bases. This CDR3 region has 15 residues. The CDR3 nucleotides read TGCGCCAGCAGCCCAGGCGGGACAACGGACAATGAGCAGTTCTTC. It codes for CASSPGGTTDNEQFF.

In the case of this clone: The sample holds other DNA sequences that translate to the same CDR3. The J gene is TRBJ1-1, the V gene TRBV7-2; D ambiguous. Trimming took off 1 base at V and 1 base at J, with 7 bases between the two ends. From germline, CDR1 is SGHTA and CDR2 FQGNSA. This CDR3 comprises 14 residues. The CDR3 loop is CASSLGLQNTEAFF. CDR3 nucleotide sequence: TGTGCCAGCAGCTTAGGGCTCCAGAACACTGAAGCTTTCTTT.

This clone was seen more than once but under ten times. The rearrangement links TRBV5-5 to TRBJ1-6, with D perhaps TRBD1 (5 bases). V lost 0 bases and J 13 bases, leaving 8 bases between the germline ends. The CDR3 covers 12 residues. Germline CDR1 reads SGHKS; CDR2 reads YYEKEE (reference sequence). CDR3 loop: CASSLAGLPLHF. In DNA, the CDR3 is TGTGCCAGCAGCTTGGCGGGGCTGCCCCTCCACTTT.

The chain has TRBV19 and TRBJ2-3; possibly TRBD2 for D (6 bases). The CDR3 runs to 13 residues. Germline CDR1 is LNHDA and CDR2 is SQIVND (reference sequence). V was pared by 5 bases and J by 1 base, with 7 bases between. This CDR3 reads CASSSSGTDTQYF. Here the CDR3 DNA reads TGTGCCAGTAGTTCTAGCGGCACAGATACGCAGTATTTT.

J is TRBJ2-2 and V is TRBV5-6, with no clear D. The V end was cut by 0 bases, the J end by 6 bases, with 9 bases between. The germline V gene has CDR1 SGHDT and CDR2 YYEEEE. The CDR3 covers 14 residues. CDR3 in DNA: TGTGCCAGCAGCTTGGGGGTGCTTTCCGGGGAGCTGTTTTTT. Translating gives CASSLGVLSGELFF.

This chain connects TRBV10-3 to TRBJ1-1; unclear D gene. The CDR3 is made up of 14 amino acids. The V gene lost 0 bases and the J gene lost 1 base, with 6 bases spanning the gap. The germline gives CDR1 ENHRY, CDR2 SYGVKD. CDR3 DNA sequence: TGTGCCATCAGTGAGTCAACGGCGAACACTGAAGCTTTCTTT. It is translated as CAISESTANTEAFF.

The CDR3 protein is CASSYRTGSGQQPQHF. The CDR3 DNA sequence: TGTGCCAGCAGTTATCGGACAGGGTCGGGGCAACAGCCCCAGCATTTT. The chain carries TRBV6-6 and TRBJ1-5; 8 nucleotides line up with TRBD1. Germline lookup yields CDR1 MNHNY and CDR2 SVGAGI (reference sequence). This CDR3 has 16 amino acids. The trim removed 3 bases at V and 7 bases at J, leaving 11 bases unmatched.

V is TRBV19 and J is TRBJ2-2, with 8 nucleotides matching TRBD2. Germline assignment: CDR1 LNHDA and CDR2 SQIVND (reference sequence). The CDR3 totals 13 residues. With 7 bases clipped from V and 4 bases from J, the junction kept 2 bases outside the gene matches. CDR3: CASILAGTGELFF. CDR3 nucleotides: TGTGCCAGTATTCTAGCGGGCACCGGGGAGCTGTTTTTT.

The chain recombines TRBV28 with TRBJ2-3; the D gene is possibly TRBD2 (7 bases). Germline V lookup: CDR1 MDHEN, CDR2 SYDVKM. This CDR3 has 18 residues. Trimming cost V 6 bases and J 0 bases, with 22 bases left between them. The DNA for the CDR3 is TGTGCCAGCAGCCCCCGACGAGGTCGGGGGGCTAGCACAGATACGCAGTATTTT. It codes for CASSPRRGRGASTDTQYF.

The J gene is TRBJ1-2, the V gene TRBV19, with D unresolved. Trimming left V 3 bases short and J 8 bases short, with 19 bases between. Germline V gives CDR1 LNHDA, CDR2 SQIVND (reference sequence). This CDR3 region has 15 residues. The CDR3 nucleotides read TGTGCCAGTAGTATTGGCCACGTTAATCAAAGGGGCTACACCTTC. This translates into CASSIGHVNQRGYTF.

V usage is TRBV7-2 and J usage is TRBJ2-2; D is perhaps TRBD1 (5 bases). The CDR3 loop spans 15 amino acids. Germline V gene data show CDR1 as SGHTA and CDR2 as FQGNSA. Trimming removed 3 bases from V and 0 bases from J, with 8 bases in between. The CDR3 sequence: CASSFQGSNTGELFF. The CDR3 DNA reads TGTGCCAGCAGCTTCCAGGGCTCGAACACCGGGGAGCTGTTTTTT.

This clone was observed once. This rearrangement joins TRBV3-1 (or the pseudogene TRBV3-2) to TRBJ1-6, with a weak D call TRBD1 (5 bases). Germline V gene lookup returns CDR1 LGHDT and CDR2 YNNKEL (reference sequence). The CDR3 totals 14 residues. The V and J ends lost 1 base and 8 bases respectively, with 9 bases between them. CDR3 nucleotide sequence: TGTGCCAGCAGCCAAGCAGGGCAAGATTCACCCCTCCACTTT. Its translation: CASSQAGQDSPLHF.

The gene calls are TRBV3-1 (or the pseudogene TRBV3-2) and TRBJ2-3; no firm D call. Trimming removed 0 bases at V and 7 bases at J, with 8 bases between. The CDR3 totals 13 residues. Germline lookup yields CDR1 LGHDT and CDR2 YNNKEL (reference sequence). The CDR3 DNA is TGTGCCAGCAGCCAAGATTCGGGTTATACGCAGTATTTT. Translating gives CASSQDSGYTQYF.

The chain joins TRBV6-1 to TRBJ1-1; weak D call: TRBD1 (6 bases). Germline CDR1 MNHNS, CDR2 SASEGT. The CDR3 is made up of 17 amino acids. Trimming took 2 bases from V and 5 from J, leaving 21 bases between them. CDR3: CASSEKKGVRGNTEAFF. CDR3 DNA: TGTGCCAGCAGTGAAAAAAAGGGTGTCAGGGGAAATACTGAAGCTTTCTTT.

The chain employs TRBV30 and TRBJ2-1; tentative D call: TRBD2 (5 bases). Germline CDR1 GTSNPN, CDR2 SVGIG (reference sequence). The CDR3 loop spans 13 amino acids. Trimming pared 2 bases from V and 3 bases from J, leaving 8 bases between. Written as DNA, the CDR3 is TGTGCCTGGAGTAAAGGAGGCTACAATGAGCAGTTCTTC. Encoded protein: CAWSKGGYNEQFF.

The chain uses TRBV10-3 and TRBJ2-5, with 11 nucleotides matching TRBD1. The CDR3 is 14 residues long. V was pared by 4 bases and J by 2 bases, with 0 bases of the junction left unmatched. Looked up from germline, CDR1 is ENHRY and CDR2 is SYGVKD. Written as DNA, the CDR3 is TGTGCCATCAGTGGGGACAGGGGGCAAGAGACCCAGTACTTC. This gives the protein CAISGDRGQETQYF.

This chain uses TRBV5-5 with TRBJ1-6; weak D call: TRBD1 (5 bases). CDR1 is SGHKS, CDR2 YYEKEE, per germline (reference sequence). This CDR3 region has 17 residues. V lost 2 bases to trimming and J lost 4 bases, with 16 bases between them. The CDR3 sequence: CASSFVGGGIYNSPLHF. The CDR3 region has the DNA TGTGCCAGCAGCTTCGTGGGGGGAGGAATATATAATTCACCCCTCCACTTT.

The chain recombines TRBV5-6 with TRBJ1-2, with D unclear. V gave up 0 bases and J gave up 3 bases, with 6 bases separating them. This CDR3 comprises 13 residues. Germline values: CDR1 SGHDT, CDR2 YYEEEE. The CDR3 sequence is CASSLAGDYGYTF. CDR3 DNA: TGTGCCAGCAGCTTGGCTGGTGACTATGGCTACACCTTC.

This clone was picked up one time. The rearrangement joins TRBV5-1 to TRBJ1-6, with D unclear. Trimming took 1 base from V and 0 from J, leaving 5 bases between them. Looked up from germline, CDR1 is SGHRS and CDR2 is YFSETQ. The CDR3 has 15 residues. The CDR3 protein is CASSLLSSYNSPLHF. CDR3 nucleotide sequence: TGCGCCAGCAGCTTGCTGAGCTCCTATAATTCACCCCTCCACTTT.

The rearrangement joins TRBV2 to TRBJ1-1; D gene uncertain. The CDR3 is made up of 10 amino acids. CDR1 is SNHLY, CDR2 FYNNEI, per germline. Trimming took 7 bases from V and 4 from J, leaving 4 bases between them. The CDR3 nucleotides are TGTGCCAGCAAGGTCACTGAAGCTTTCTTT. As protein: CASKVTEAFF.

V gene TRBV5-1 combines with J gene TRBJ2-3; maybe TRBD2 (6 bases). The CDR3 sequence is 13 residues long. Germline V gene sequence: CDR1 SGHRS, CDR2 YFSETQ. V was pared by 1 base and J by 5 bases, with 8 bases between. Here the CDR3 reads CASSLSGGDTQYF. CDR3 sequence (DNA): TGCGCCAGCAGCTTGTCCGGGGGAGATACGCAGTATTTT.

V gene TRBV20-1 combines with J gene TRBJ2-5; D uncertain. This CDR3 is 10 amino acids long. Germline CDR1 DFQATT, CDR2 SNEGSKA (reference sequence). V dropped 3 bases and J dropped 5 bases, with 4 bases sitting between them. The CDR3, as DNA: TGCAGTGCTAGGAAGGAGACCCAGTACTTC. This encodes CSARKETQYF.

This rearrangement joins TRBV5-8 to TRBJ2-3, with D possibly TRBD2 on 5 matching bases. There are 16 residues in the CDR3. Trimming pared 2 bases from V and 5 bases from J, leaving 18 bases between. Germline V gene sequence: CDR1 SGHTS, CDR2 YDEGEE. CDR3 DNA sequence: TGTGCCAGCAGCTTCATGTGGGGTGAGGGTTTAGATACGCAGTATTTT. Encoded protein: CASSFMWGEGLDTQYF.

CDR3 region: CASRRGQGIYNSPLHF. In DNA form, the CDR3 reads TGTGCCAGCAGACGGGGACAGGGTATATATAATTCACCCCTCCACTTT. The chain has TRBV27 and TRBJ1-6, with 9 bases fitting TRBD1. Trimming took 6 bases from V and 4 from J; bases not matched to a gene: 7. CDR1 is MNHEY and CDR2 is SMNVEV in the germline V gene (reference sequence). The CDR3 loop spans 16 amino acids.